The 21 T cell receptor beta chains below all came from one sample that was sequenced in a study of T cells in Graves' hyperthyroidism and ophthalmopathy. RNA transcripts served as the template for amplifying TCR beta CDR3 regions. A set of HTBI primers served as the primers for a first-round RT-PCR of the TCR CDR3. TCRdb re-called the multiplex PCR reads with MiXCR, one entry per CDR3 protein. The sample includes hundreds of thousands of distinct CDR3 sequences, approximately 15% of them seen just once. The sample consisted of blood. These receptors came from a woman aged 25 to 39 with Graves' hyperthyroidism.

The chain is built from TRBV20-1 and TRBJ2-5; 7 bases are a match to TRBD2. Trimming removed 3 bases from V and 2 bases from J; junction bases left unmatched: 6. This CDR3 is built from 14 residues. CDR1 DFQATT and CDR2 SNEGSKA come from the germline V gene (reference sequence). The CDR3 DNA reads as TGCAGTGCTAGCGGGAGGCCTACTCAAGAGACCCAGTACTTC. It yields the protein CSASGRPTQETQYF.

This clonotype has only a few counts. The chain uses TRBV30 and TRBJ1-2, with D unclear. The germline V gene encodes CDR1 GTSNPN and CDR2 SVGIG (reference sequence). The CDR3 runs 12 residues. V was trimmed by 3 bases and J by 5 bases, leaving 10 bases between them. This CDR3 reads CAWRERAYGYTF. The CDR3 coding sequence is TGTGCCTGGAGGGAGAGAGCGTATGGCTACACCTTC.

This chain connects TRBV9 to TRBJ2-2, with 12 nucleotides matching TRBD1. CDR1 SGDLS and CDR2 YYNGEE come from the germline V gene. With V trimmed by 0 bases and J by 2 bases, 2 bases remained unmatched. This CDR3 region has 17 residues. CDR3 loop: CASSVAGTGGNTGELFF. The CDR3 coding sequence is TGTGCCAGCAGCGTAGCCGGGACAGGGGGCAACACCGGGGAGCTGTTTTTT. Complete variable domain (other parts from reference TRBV9 and TRBJ2-2): DSGVTQTPKHLITATGQRVTLRCSPRSGDLSVYWYQQSLDQGLQFLIQYYNGEERAKGNILERFSAQQFPDLHSELNLSSLELGDSALYFCASSVAGTGGNTGELFFGEGSRLTVL.

The chain recombines TRBV20-1 with TRBJ2-7, with 9 nucleotides matching TRBD2. This CDR3 contains 15 residues. Germline CDR1 reads DFQATT; CDR2 reads SNEGSKA (reference sequence). Unmatched junction bases numbered 15, after V lost 6 bases and J lost 6 bases. CDR3 sequence reads: CSANLAGATLGEQYF. CDR3 nucleotide sequence: TGCAGTGCCAACTTAGCGGGAGCTACCCTGGGCGAGCAGTACTTC.

The CDR3 reads CASSVAEQRQNSPLHF. The CDR3 nucleotides read TGTGCCAGCAGCGTAGCGGAACAACGGCAAAATTCACCCCTCCACTTT. The chain couples TRBV9 to TRBJ1-6; no reliable D call. The CDR3 spans 16 residues. The V gene's germline CDR1 is SGDLS and CDR2 YYNGEE. Trimming removed 0 bases from V and 7 bases from J, with 14 bases in between.

This clonotype was counted at least ten times. The rearrangement joins TRBV30 to TRBJ1-5; D is possibly TRBD1 (5 bases). Germline assignment: CDR1 GTSNPN and CDR2 SVGIG (reference sequence). V was pared by 1 base and J by 4 bases, with 14 bases between. This CDR3 spans 15 amino acids. CDR3 in amino acids: CAWSEGAVLNQPQHF. The CDR3 DNA reads TGTGCCTGGAGTGAAGGGGCCGTACTGAATCAGCCCCAGCATTTT.

V usage is TRBV28 and J usage is TRBJ2-2; a possible D gene is TRBD1 (5 bases). The CDR3 is made up of 13 amino acids. The V gene's germline CDR1 is MDHEN and CDR2 SYDVKM. Trimming left V 5 bases short and J 6 bases short, with 10 bases between. For the CDR3, the DNA is TGTGCCAGCAGTAGATTAGGGGCCGGGGAGCTGTTTTTT. It yields the protein CASSRLGAGELFF. The variable domain in full, completed from reference TRBV28 and TRBJ2-2, reads DVKVTQSSRYLVKRTGEKVFLECVQDMDHENMFWYRQDPGLGLRLIYFSYDVKMKEKGDIPEGYSVSREKKERFSLILESASTNQTSMYLCASSRLGAGELFFGEGSRLTVL.

This clonotype was observed a few times. This chain connects TRBV6-1 to TRBJ2-3; 7 bases are a match to TRBD2. The CDR3 loop spans 14 amino acids. Trimming removed 7 bases from V and 4 bases from J; junction bases left unmatched: 8. Germline CDR1 and CDR2: MNHNS and SASEGT. The CDR3 nucleotides are TGTGCCAGCACTATGACTAGCCGCCCAGATACGCAGTATTTT. Amino acid sequence: CASTMTSRPDTQYF.

This clonotype was recorded a few times. J is TRBJ2-1 and V is TRBV10-2, with a weak D call TRBD2 (5 bases). The CDR3 consists of 17 residues. V was pared by 0 bases and J by 4 bases, with 16 bases between. CDR1 WSHSY and CDR2 SAAADI come from the germline V gene. CDR3 residues: CASSESRVTWPYNEQFF. The CDR3 DNA reads TGCGCCAGCAGTGAGTCGAGGGTAACCTGGCCGTACAATGAGCAGTTCTTC.

This clonotype occurred many times. The chain links TRBV28 to TRBJ2-5; unclear D gene. CDR1 MDHEN and CDR2 SYDVKM come from the germline V gene. V was cut by 3 bases and J by 1 base, with 6 bases left in between. The CDR3 runs to 13 residues. CDR3 in amino acids: CASSLVSQETQYF. The DNA of the CDR3 is TGTGCCAGCAGTTTGGTCAGCCAAGAGACCCAGTACTTC.

This clonotype was found many times. The chain employs TRBV12-3 or TRBV12-4 and TRBJ1-1; D remains unclear. The germline V and J ends were trimmed by 2 bases and 0 bases, with 10 bases remaining between them. The length of the CDR3 is 15 residues. CDR3 amino acids: CASSLNGELNTEAFF. The CDR3 nucleotides read TGTGCCAGCAGTTTAAACGGTGAACTGAACACTGAAGCTTTCTTT.

This clonotype came up many times. The rearrangement uses TRBV11-2 and TRBJ2-3; 8 positions match TRBD2. The germline V gene has CDR1 SGHAT and CDR2 FQNNGV. The J segment lost 4 bases and the V segment lost 3 bases, leaving 12 bases of the junction unmatched. The CDR3 extends over 17 amino acids. This CDR3 is CASSLRSTGGQADTQYF. The CDR3 DNA reads as TGTGCCAGCAGCTTGAGGTCGACGGGAGGGCAGGCAGATACGCAGTATTTT. The complete variable domain, with remaining parts taken from reference TRBV11-2 and TRBJ2-3, reads EAGVAQSPRYKIIEKRQSVAFWCNPISGHATLYWYQQILGQGPKLLIQFQNNGVVDDSQLPKDRFSAERLKGVDSTLKIQPAKLEDSAVYLCASSLRSTGGQADTQYFGPGTRLTVL.

This clonotype turned up a few times. The V and J genes are TRBV5-8 and TRBJ1-5; no reliable D call. This CDR3 spans 13 amino acids. Germline V lookup: CDR1 SGHTS, CDR2 YDEGEE. Trimming left V 3 bases short and J 8 bases short, with 12 bases between. CDR3 in amino acids: CASSSDGLEPQHF. For the CDR3, the DNA is TGTGCCAGCAGCTCTGACGGGTTGGAGCCCCAGCATTTT.

This clonotype was seen at least ten times. V gene TRBV11-3 combines with J gene TRBJ1-1; no firm D call. Trimming cost V 5 bases and J 1 base, with 8 bases left between them. Germline CDR1 SGHNT, CDR2 YENEEA. This CDR3 has 13 residues. CDR3 nucleotides: TGTGCCAGCAGCCCCGGACGGAACACTGAAGCTTTCTTT. Protein sequence: CASSPGRNTEAFF.

This clonotype was observed many times. V gene TRBV6-1 combines with J gene TRBJ2-2; 10 nucleotides align to TRBD2. The CDR3 extends over 16 amino acids. Germline assignment: CDR1 MNHNS and CDR2 SASEGT. Trimming took 6 bases from V and 3 from J; bases not matched to a gene: 7. The CDR3 DNA reads TGTGCCAGCAGCCGAATAGCGGGAGGTTACACCGGGGAGCTGTTTTTT. Translation: CASSRIAGGYTGELFF.

The genes are TRBV28 and TRBJ2-1; 7 bases fit TRBD2. Losses at the gene ends were 6 bases for V and 0 bases for J; bases not matched to a gene: 2. Germline CDR1 MDHEN, CDR2 SYDVKM. This CDR3 is built from 14 residues. CDR3 DNA: TGTGCCAGCAGGGGCGGGGGCTCCTACAATGAGCAGTTCTTC. This codes for CASRGGGSYNEQFF.

There are many counts of this clonotype. This chain links TRBV27 with TRBJ1-2; D is perhaps TRBD1 (5 bases). The CDR3 is 15 residues long. V gave up 6 bases and J gave up 8 bases, with 22 bases separating them. Germline lookup yields CDR1 MNHEY and CDR2 SMNVEV (reference sequence). CDR3 loop: CASRLKGQVPRGYTF. The CDR3 DNA follows: TGTGCCAGCAGACTTAAGGGGCAGGTCCCAAGAGGCTACACCTTC.

This clonotype was picked up a small number of times. This chain connects TRBV20-1 to TRBJ2-1; 10 bases are shared with TRBD2. Germline V CDR1 and CDR2: DFQATT, SNEGSKA (reference sequence). CDR3 length equals 14 residues. J lost 7 bases, V lost 6 bases, and 9 bases had no gene match. DNA for the CDR3: TGCAGTGCGCCCGCTAGCGGGAGTTTAAATGAGCAGTTCTTC. It translates to CSAPASGSLNEQFF.

V and J are TRBV12-3 or TRBV12-4 and TRBJ2-5; no reliable D call. The germline V and J ends were trimmed by 3 bases and 2 bases, with 7 bases remaining between them. The CDR3 runs 13 residues. This chain's CDR3 is CASSFSLQETQYF. DNA for the CDR3: TGTGCCAGCAGTTTCTCCCTACAAGAGACCCAGTACTTC.

This clonotype was detected many times. This sequence joins TRBV20-1 and TRBJ2-7; the D is unclear. Germline CDR1 DFQATT, CDR2 SNEGSKA (reference sequence). V gave up 5 bases and J gave up 6 bases, with 29 bases separating them. The CDR3 consists of 17 residues. This CDR3 reads CSALGPFLVGSVGEQYF. The DNA of the CDR3 is TGCAGTGCTCTTGGGCCCTTTTTAGTAGGGTCTGTGGGCGAGCAGTACTTC.

This clonotype was seen repeatedly, ten times or more. The chain links TRBV12-3 or TRBV12-4 to TRBJ2-6; 8 bases align to TRBD2. V lost 2 bases to trimming and J lost 2 bases; unmatched junction nucleotides: 8. This CDR3 comprises 18 residues. CDR3 DNA: TGTGCCAGCAGTTTAAACGGGCGAGCGGGAGCTGGGGCCAACGTCCTGACTTTC. Encoded protein: CASSLNGRAGAGANVLTF.